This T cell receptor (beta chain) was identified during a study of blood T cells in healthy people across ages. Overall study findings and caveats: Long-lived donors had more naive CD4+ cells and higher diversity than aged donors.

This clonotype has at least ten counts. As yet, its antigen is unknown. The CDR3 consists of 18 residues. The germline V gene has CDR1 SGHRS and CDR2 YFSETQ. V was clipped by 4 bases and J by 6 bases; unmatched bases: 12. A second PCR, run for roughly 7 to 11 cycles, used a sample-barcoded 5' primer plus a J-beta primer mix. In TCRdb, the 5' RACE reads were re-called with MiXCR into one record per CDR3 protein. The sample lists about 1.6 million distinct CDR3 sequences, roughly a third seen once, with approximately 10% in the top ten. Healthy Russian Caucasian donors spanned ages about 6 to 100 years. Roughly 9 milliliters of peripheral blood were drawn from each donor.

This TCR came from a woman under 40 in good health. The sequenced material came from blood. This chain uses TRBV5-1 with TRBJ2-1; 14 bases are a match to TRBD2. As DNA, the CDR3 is TGCGCCAGCAGCAGGGGGGGGACTAGCGGGAGCTCCGGCAATGAGCAGTTCTTC. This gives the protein CASSRGGTSGSSGNEQFF. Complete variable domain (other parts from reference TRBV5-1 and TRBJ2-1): KAGVTQTPRYLIKTRGQQVTLSCSPISGHRSVSWYQQTPGQGLQFLFEYFSETQRNKGNFPGRFSGRQFSNSRSEMNVSTLELGDSALYLCASSRGGTSGSSGNEQFFGPGTRLTVL.